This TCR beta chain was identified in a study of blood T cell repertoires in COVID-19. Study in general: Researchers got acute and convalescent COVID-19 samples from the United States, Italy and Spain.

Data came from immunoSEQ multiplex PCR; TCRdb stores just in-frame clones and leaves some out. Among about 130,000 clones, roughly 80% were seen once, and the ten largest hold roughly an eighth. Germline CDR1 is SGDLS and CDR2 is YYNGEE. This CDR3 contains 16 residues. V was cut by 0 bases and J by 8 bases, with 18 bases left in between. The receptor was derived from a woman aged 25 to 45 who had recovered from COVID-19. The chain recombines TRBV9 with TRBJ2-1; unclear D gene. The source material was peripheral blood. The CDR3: CASSVGGYLVGDEQFF. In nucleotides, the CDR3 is TGTGCCAGCAGCGTAGGTGGGTATCTAGTAGGCGATGAGCAGTTCTTC.